This entry lists 4 T cell receptor beta chains sequenced from one sample in a study of cytomegalovirus exposure and HLA in healthy donors. The protocol was immunoSEQ multiplex PCR, while the TCRdb copy is restricted to in-frame clones and leaves out a portion. The profile shows hundreds of thousands of clones, around 86% of them singletons. The sequenced material came from PBMCs. Receptors originate from a woman aged 18-29 years in good health and CMV-seropositive.

The chain employs TRBV28 and TRBJ1-1; D may be TRBD1 (5 bases). This CDR3 has 12 residues. Germline loops: CDR1 MDHEN, CDR2 SYDVKM. V gave up 4 bases and J gave up 4 bases, with 7 bases separating them. The CDR3 DNA reads TGTGCCAGCAGTTACAGGCGCACTGAAGCTTTCTTT. It codes for CASSYRRTEAFF. The full variable domain, in which reference TRBV28 and TRBJ1-1 provide the parts outside the CDR3, is DVKVTQSSRYLVKRTGEKVFLECVQDMDHENMFWYRQDPGLGLRLIYFSYDVKMKEKGDIPEGYSVSREKKERFSLILESASTNQTSMYLCASSYRRTEAFFGQGTRLTVV.

J is TRBJ1-1 and V is TRBV4-1; 10 bases are shared with TRBD1. This CDR3 is built from 17 residues. Unmatched junction bases numbered 12, after V lost 2 bases and J lost 6 bases. The germline V gene has CDR1 MGHRA and CDR2 YSYEKL. CDR3 in amino acids: CASSQPEPGQGWPEAFF. CDR3 nucleotides: TGCGCCAGCAGCCAACCTGAACCGGGACAGGGGTGGCCTGAAGCTTTCTTT.

V and J are TRBV2 and TRBJ2-7; 14 nucleotides align to TRBD2. The CDR3 is 17 amino acids. V trimming: 6 bases; J trimming: 3 bases; junction bases outside the gene matches: 10. The germline CDR1 and CDR2 sequences are SNHLY and FYNNEI. The CDR3 DNA reads as TGTGCCAGCAGGGGGACTAGCGGGAGAGGAAACCTCTACGAGCAGTACTTC. Translation gives CASRGTSGRGNLYEQYF.

There are a few counts of this clone. V is TRBV5-1 and J is TRBJ2-3; 7 bases are shared with TRBD2. This CDR3 contains 17 residues. The trim removed 4 bases at V and 2 bases at J, leaving 13 bases unmatched. Germline lookup yields CDR1 SGHRS and CDR2 YFSETQ. The CDR3 nucleotides are TGCGCCAGCAGCCGGGAAGGAAGCGGGGCTACCACAGATACGCAGTATTTT. Its translation is CASSREGSGATTDTQYF.